This T cell receptor beta chain appears in the sequencing data of a study of cytomegalovirus exposure and HLA in healthy donors. The CDR3 is 14 amino acids. The trim removed 6 bases at V and 5 bases at J, leaving 12 bases unmatched. Per germline, CDR1 SQVTM and CDR2 ANQGSEA. Study-wide findings and caveats: In a later analysis, TCR association rates varied by HLA locus: DRB1 most, HLA-C fewest. Under in vitro conditions, a few CMV-associated chains were confirmed as specific for CMV antigens. In a later analysis, V- and J-gene trimming of beta chains associated with a DCLRE1C missense variant, replicated independently.

Everyone who donated was a healthy bone marrow donor. About this clone itself: Its antigen remains unidentified.

60 Vbeta and 13 Jbeta primers were used in PCR. Profiling relied on immunoSEQ multiplex PCR, and the TCRdb table lists in-frame clones only, not all of them. The table gives about 160,000 clones; the top ten clones make up approximately 2.3% of it. The sequence was collected from a man under 40 in good health and CMV-seronegative. V and J are TRBV29-1 and TRBJ1-1; TRBD1 aligns across 7 bases. The sequenced sample was PBMCs. CDR3 sequence: CSVAESTGMTEAFF. CDR3 nucleotides: TGCAGCGTAGCTGAATCGACAGGGATGACTGAAGCTTTCTTT.